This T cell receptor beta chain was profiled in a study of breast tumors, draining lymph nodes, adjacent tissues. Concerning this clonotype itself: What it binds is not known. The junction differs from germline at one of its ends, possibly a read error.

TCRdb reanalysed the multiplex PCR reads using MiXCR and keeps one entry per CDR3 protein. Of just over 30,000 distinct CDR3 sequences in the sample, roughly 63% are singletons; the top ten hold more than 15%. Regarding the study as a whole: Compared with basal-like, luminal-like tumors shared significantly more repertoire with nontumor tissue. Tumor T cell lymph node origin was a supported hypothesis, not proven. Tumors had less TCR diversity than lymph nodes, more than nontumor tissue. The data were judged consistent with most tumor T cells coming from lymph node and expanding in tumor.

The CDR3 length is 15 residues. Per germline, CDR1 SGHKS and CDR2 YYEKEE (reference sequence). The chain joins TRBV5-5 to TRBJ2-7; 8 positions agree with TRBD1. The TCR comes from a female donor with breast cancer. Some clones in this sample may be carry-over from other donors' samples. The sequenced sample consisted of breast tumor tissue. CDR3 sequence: CASSLQGTGVGEQYF. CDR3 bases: TGCGCCAGCAGCTTGCAGGGGACAGGAGTGGGCGAGCAGTACTTC.